Presented here are 4 T cell receptor beta chains from one specimen sequenced in a study of Graves' ophthalmopathy and Graves' hyperthyroidism. Amplification of the TCR beta CDR3 regions used RNA transcripts (as template). Scientists carried out first-round RT-PCR using HTBI primers and then a second-round multiplex PCR. TCRdb independently ran MiXCR on the multiplex PCR reads; one entry per CDR3 protein. The sample records 580,000 or so distinct CDR3 sequences, less than 45% being singletons. What was sequenced was peripheral blood or thyroid tissue (not recorded which). All receptors come from an adult man with Graves' hyperthyroidism.

The chain couples TRBV15 to TRBJ2-5, with D perhaps matching TRBD1 (5 bases). This CDR3 has 13 amino acids. Per the germline V gene, CDR1 is LNHNV and CDR2 is YYDKDF (reference sequence). Trimming cost V 3 bases and J 5 bases, with 10 bases left between them. The CDR3 here is CATSSRAGETQYF. CDR3 DNA sequence: TGTGCCACCAGCAGCAGGGCCGGGGAGACCCAGTACTTC.

This clonotype came up a few times. The chain is built from TRBV28 and TRBJ2-5, with 9 bases identical to TRBD2. CDR1 is MDHEN, CDR2 SYDVKM, per germline. The CDR3 is made up of 14 amino acids. With 10 bases clipped from V and 4 bases from J, the junction kept 10 bases outside the gene matches. The CDR3 reads CATSGTSSVETQYF. The CDR3 DNA is TGTGCCACCTCCGGGACTAGCTCGGTAGAGACCCAGTACTTC.

Many counts were recorded for this clonotype. The rearrangement joins TRBV6-5 to TRBJ1-6; D gene ambiguous. V lost 0 bases and J lost 11, with 11 bases in between. This CDR3 is built from 14 residues. Germline V gene lookup returns CDR1 MNHEY and CDR2 SVGAGI. In nucleotides, the CDR3 is TGTGCCAGCAGTTACTCGAATGGGCTAACACCCCTCCACTTT. Translation: CASSYSNGLTPLHF.

The chain combines TRBV10-3 with TRBJ2-5; 12 nucleotides agree with TRBD2. Germline-derived CDR1 and CDR2 are ENHRY and SYGVKD. V lost 1 base and J lost 1; bases outside the gene matches: 4. The CDR3 is 17 amino acids. The CDR3 sequence: CAISEWGLAGRQETQYF. The CDR3 bases are TGTGCCATCAGTGAGTGGGGACTAGCGGGCCGCCAAGAGACCCAGTACTTC.